A selection of T cell receptor beta chains follows, all from one sample in a study of OX40 agonist ivuxolimab in advanced cancers. The repertoire was sequenced with immunoSEQ multiplex PCR; TCRdb's copy has only in-frame clones and lacks some. In the table there are approximately 82,000 clones, around 85% of which are singletons. Source: CD4+ or CD8+ T cells sorted from blood, taken in a trial of the OX40 agonist ivuxolimab. The receptors originated from an adult with an advanced solid tumor such as melanoma, head and neck, liver or kidney cancer. CDR3s include the opening cysteine and the closing phenylalanine or tryptophan. A D gene is named only where the DNA matches it firmly. Clone size is shown for a subset of rows, as once, few, many or a class of expanded clone.

j_call clone_size v_call d_call cdr3_nt cdr3_aa
TRBJ1-4 . TRBV7-2 . TGTGCCAGCAGCCCAAGGGCCGTTAAAGGTGAAAAACTGTTTTTT CASSPRAVKGEKLFF
TRBJ1-1 . TRBV29-1 TRBD1 TGCAGCGCCGGGACAGGGCACCGTGAAGCTTTCTTT CSAGTGHREAFF
TRBJ1-4 few TRBV29-1 . TGCAGCGTGGGGAGCGTAGTTGAAAAACTGTTTTTT CSVGSVVEKLFF
TRBJ1-2 . TRBV7-2 TRBD1 TGTGCCAGCAGCTTAGGGGCAGGGGGAAGTAATGGCTACACCTTC CASSLGAGGSNGYTF
TRBJ1-2 . TRBV6-7 . TGTGCCAGCAGTTACCCCCGCAGCGCTCAAGACTATGGCTACACCTTC CASSYPRSAQDYGYTF
TRBJ2-7 . TRBV28 TRBD2 TGTGCCAGCAGTACTAGCGGGGGGGCGGGGGAGCAGTACTTC CASSTSGGAGEQYF
TRBJ2-5 . TRBV10-3 TRBD1 TGTGCCATCAGCAAGGACAGGGGAGGTAGGGAGACCCAGTACTTC CAISKDRGGRETQYF
TRBJ1-4 . TRBV7-9 . TGTGCCAGCAGCTTATTAGTTTGGATGGGAAAGGGAGATGAAAAACTGTTTTTT CASSLLVWMGKGDEKLFF
TRBJ2-7 . TRBV6-5 TRBD1 TGTGCCAGCAGTTTGGCCCTAGGGACAGGGATGGCCGAGCAGTACTTC CASSLALGTGMAEQYF
TRBJ2-6 . TRBV7-2 . TGTGCCAGCAGCTCCGAAGGGACGGCAGGGGCTGGGGCCAACGTCCTGACTTTC CASSSEGTAGAGANVLTF
TRBJ1-1 . TRBV7-3 . TGTGCCAGCAGCTTAGGGGAGGGCACTGAAGCTTTCTTT CASSLGEGTEAFF
TRBJ1-3 . TRBV28 . TGTGCCAGCAGACCCCCCTCATGGGGGTTTCCTGGAAACACCATATATTTT CASRPPSWGFPGNTIYF
TRBJ1-2 . TRBV2 . TGTGCCAGCGTCGACAGGTCTTGGGACTATGGCTACACCTTC CASVDRSWDYGYTF
TRBJ1-1 . TRBV29-1 TRBD1 TGCAGCGTTGAAGTAAGGGACAGGGGCCGTGGCACTGAAGCTTTCTTT CSVEVRDRGRGTEAFF
TRBJ2-2 . TRBV7-9 TRBD2 TGTGCCAGCAGCTCTCTGACGGGGGGCACCGGGGAGCTGTTTTTT CASSSLTGGTGELFF
TRBJ1-1 . TRBV5-1 . TGCGCCAGCAGCTTGGGGTCGAACACTGAAGCTTTCTTT CASSLGSNTEAFF
TRBJ1-4 . TRBV28 . TGTGCCAGCCGCCGACAGACAACTAATGAAAAACTGTTTTTT CASRRQTTNEKLFF
TRBJ2-3 . TRBV9 TRBD1 TGTGCCAGCAGCGTCTCGGGACAGGTGTTAGATACGCAGTATTTT CASSVSGQVLDTQYF
TRBJ1-5 . TRBV19 . TGTGCCAGTAGTTGGAGGGGCAGCAATCAGCCCCAGCATTTT CASSWRGSNQPQHF
TRBJ1-2 . TRBV7-8 . TGTGCCAGCAGCTTAGACAGGGATAACTATGGCTACACCTTC CASSLDRDNYGYTF
TRBJ1-2 few TRBV4-1 . TGCGCCAGCAGCCAAGGGGGAGATAGAGACCGTCGGAAGGGCTACACCTTC CASSQGGDRDRRKGYTF
TRBJ2-3 . TRBV6-6 TRBD2 TGTGCCAGCAGTTACGGGACTAACACAGATACGCAGTATTTT CASSYGTNTDTQYF
TRBJ2-2 few TRBV28 TRBD2 TGTGCCAGCAGTTTACTCGGGCTAGCGGGGGGGCTATACACCGGGGAGCTGTTTTTT CASSLLGLAGGLYTGELFF
TRBJ2-3 . TRBV9 . TGTGCCAGCAGCGTAGATGGGGGCGCCGGGACAGATACGCAGTATTTT CASSVDGGAGTDTQYF
TRBJ1-3 . TRBV5-1 . TGCGCCAGCAGCACGACAGGAAACACCATATATTTT CASSTTGNTIYF
TRBJ2-6 . TRBV10-2 . TGCGCCAGCAGTGACTCCGCAGATTCGATCTCTGGGGCCAACGTCCTGACTTTC CASSDSADSISGANVLTF
TRBJ2-3 . TRBV28 TRBD1 TGTGCCAGCAGTCCGCGGACAGGGGCAGATACGCAGTATTTT CASSPRTGADTQYF
TRBJ1-5 . TRBV15 . TGTGCCACCAGCAGAGCCAGGGTGAGGAGCAATCAGCCCCAGCATTTT CATSRARVRSNQPQHF
TRBJ1-2 . TRBV28 TRBD1 TGTGCCAGCAGTAAACCCGTTTACAGGGGGAACTATGGCTACACCTTC CASSKPVYRGNYGYTF
TRBJ1-4 . TRBV19 . TGTGCCAGTAGTATAGAAGGAAATAATGAAAAACTGTTTTTT CASSIEGNNEKLFF
TRBJ1-2 medium-sized TRBV18 . TGTGCCAGCTCGCGCACGGGGGAACACAGGGCTGATGGCTACACCTTC CASSRTGEHRADGYTF
TRBJ1-1 . TRBV19 TRBD1 TGTGCCAGTAGTATCCCCGGGACAGCAACTCAAGCTTTCTTT CASSIPGTATQAFF
TRBJ2-1 . TRBV11-3 TRBD2 TGTGCCAGCAGCTTCCAAGCGGGGTCTGACAATGAGCAGTTCTTC CASSFQAGSDNEQFF
TRBJ1-2 . TRBV25-1 . TGTGCCAGCAGTGAAAATTATCCCCCGAACTATGGCTACACCTTC CASSENYPPNYGYTF
TRBJ1-6 . TRBV5-6 . TGTGCCAGCAGCTTCCCCCTAAATTTAAGGGATAATTCACCCCTCCACTTT CASSFPLNLRDNSPLHF
TRBJ2-5 . TRBV30 . TGTGCCTGGAGCCCGGGACGGCAAAGGTCTGTTATAGAGACCCAGTACTTC CAWSPGRQRSVIETQYF
TRBJ1-1 . TRBV5-1 TRBD1 TGCGCCAGCAGCACGGACAGGGGGCCTCTCACTGAAGCTTTCTTT CASSTDRGPLTEAFF
TRBJ1-2 . TRBV5-4 . TGTGCCAGCAGCTTGATCGAGAACTATGGCTACACCTTC CASSLIENYGYTF
TRBJ1-1 . TRBV5-1 . TGCGCCAGCAGCTTTGACAACACTGAAGCTTTCTTT CASSFDNTEAFF
TRBJ1-6 . TRBV19 TRBD1 TGTGCCAGTAGTAACGGGGACAGGGTATCACCCCTCCACTTT CASSNGDRVSPLHF
TRBJ1-1 . TRBV19 TRBD1 TGTGCCAGTAGTCCCCGGGACAGGGGTAACACTGAAGCTTTCTTT CASSPRDRGNTEAFF
TRBJ1-2 . TRBV28 . TGTGCCAGCAGTCCGATATCTGTTCGGACAGCTAACTATGGCTACACCTTC CASSPISVRTANYGYTF
TRBJ2-3 . TRBV5-1 . TGCGCCAGCAGGACGGAGGGGCGAGATACGCAGTATTTT CASRTEGRDTQYF
TRBJ2-5 . TRBV4-2 . TGTGCCAGCAGCCTAACCCCATCGAGGGAAGAGACCCAGTACTTC CASSLTPSREETQYF
TRBJ2-1 . TRBV7-9 TRBD1 TGTGCCAGCAGCCCCTCCCGGGACAGGGGCTACAATGAGCAGTTCTTC CASSPSRDRGYNEQFF
TRBJ1-2 . TRBV4-1 TRBD1 TGCGCCAGCAGCCACCCGACGAGTGGCCAGGGGGATGGCTACACCTTC CASSHPTSGQGDGYTF
TRBJ2-3 . TRBV10-3 . TGTGCCATCAGTCCCACGGGGCGGAGCACAGATACGCAGTATTTT CAISPTGRSTDTQYF
TRBJ1-6 . TRBV5-1 TRBD1 TGCGCCAGCAGCGAGGGGACAGAAAATTCACCCCTCCACTTT CASSEGTENSPLHF
TRBJ2-2 . TRBV2 TRBD2 TGTGCCAGCAGTGAAGCCGGGACTACGAACACCGGGGAGCTGTTTTTT CASSEAGTTNTGELFF
TRBJ1-4 . TRBV4-2 . TGTGCCAGCAGCCAAGGCCCTAATGAAAAACTGTTTTTT CASSQGPNEKLFF
TRBJ1-1 . TRBV7-2 TRBD1 TGTGCCAGCAGCTTAGTAGACAGGGGGACTGAAGCTTTCTTT CASSLVDRGTEAFF
TRBJ1-1 . TRBV2 TRBD1 TGTGCCAGCAGTAAACAGGGGGCGAAGAACACTGAAGCTTTCTTT CASSKQGAKNTEAFF